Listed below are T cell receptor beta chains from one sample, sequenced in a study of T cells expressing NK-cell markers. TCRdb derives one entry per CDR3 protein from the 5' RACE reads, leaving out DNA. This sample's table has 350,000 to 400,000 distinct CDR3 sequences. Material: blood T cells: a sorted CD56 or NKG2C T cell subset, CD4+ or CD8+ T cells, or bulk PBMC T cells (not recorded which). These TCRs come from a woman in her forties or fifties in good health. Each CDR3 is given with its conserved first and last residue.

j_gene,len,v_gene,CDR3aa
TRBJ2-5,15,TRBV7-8,CASSHIYRVQETQYF
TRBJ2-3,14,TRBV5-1,CASSPTGVPDTQYF
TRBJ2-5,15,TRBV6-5,CASTLLLGGQETQYF
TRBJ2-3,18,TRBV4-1,CASSQEGTRLTSTDTQYF
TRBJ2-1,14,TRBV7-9,CASSRGQANNEQFF
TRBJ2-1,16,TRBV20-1,CSARGKGQGALNEQFF
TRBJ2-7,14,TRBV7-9,CASTGRGTPYEQYF
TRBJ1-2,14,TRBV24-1,CATRAPLTGSGYTF
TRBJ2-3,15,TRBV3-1,CASSQVSARTDTQYF
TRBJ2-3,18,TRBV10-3,CAISETSRSGTVSDTQYF
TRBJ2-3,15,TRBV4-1,CASSRGGLAADTQYF
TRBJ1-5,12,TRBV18,CASSLSDQPQHF
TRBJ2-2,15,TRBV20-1,CSARFGGKNTGELFF
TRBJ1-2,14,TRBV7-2,CASSRDRVVDGYTF
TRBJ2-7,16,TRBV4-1,CASSQGVARTTYEQYF
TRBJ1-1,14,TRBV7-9,CASSSYRADTEAFF
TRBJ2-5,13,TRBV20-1,CSASPTEQETQYF
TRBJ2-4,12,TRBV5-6,CASSSGGGIQYF
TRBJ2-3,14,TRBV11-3,CASSRERREDTQYF
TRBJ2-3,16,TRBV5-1,CASALVGLARADTQYF
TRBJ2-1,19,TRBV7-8,CASSLETSGVRSSYNEQFF
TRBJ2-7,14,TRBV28,CASSFTGGLYEQYF
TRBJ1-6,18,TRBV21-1,CASSKVEAQASYNSPLHF
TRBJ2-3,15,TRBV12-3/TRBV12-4,CASSFRGDGTDTQYF
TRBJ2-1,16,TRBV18,CASSPRDSRENHFQFF
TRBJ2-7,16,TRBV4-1,CASSQDVGRPSYEQYF
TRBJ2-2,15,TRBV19,CASSHRGENTGELFF
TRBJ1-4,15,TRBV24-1,CATSDPDRFGEKLFF
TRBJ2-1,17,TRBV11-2,CASSLPIPGLEYNEQFF
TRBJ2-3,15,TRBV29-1,CSVGLAGVNTDTQYF
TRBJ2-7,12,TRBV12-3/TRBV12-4,CASRGSGYEQYF
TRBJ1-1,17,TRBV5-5,CASSFGWGTGVNTEAFF
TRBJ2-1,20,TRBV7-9,CASSRTGTSGILSSYNEQFF
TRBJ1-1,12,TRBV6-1,CASRSSGRIAFF
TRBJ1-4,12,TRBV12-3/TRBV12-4,CASSSGLRKLFF
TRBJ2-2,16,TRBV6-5,CASSSWTSGSFRELFF
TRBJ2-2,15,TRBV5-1,CASSLDQQNTGELFF
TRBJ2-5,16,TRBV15,CATSRDERGYQETQYF
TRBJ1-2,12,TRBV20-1,CSASISGYGYTF
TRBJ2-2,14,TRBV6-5,CASSAGVGAGELFF
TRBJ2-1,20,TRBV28,CASSFPPSSLNRGSYNEQFF
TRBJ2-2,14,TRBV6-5,CASSPDWNTGELFF
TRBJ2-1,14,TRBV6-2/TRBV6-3,CASELSGLYNEQFF
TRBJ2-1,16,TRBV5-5,CASSLRGASGQGKQFF
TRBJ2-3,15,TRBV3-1,CASSQRAGAPDTQYF
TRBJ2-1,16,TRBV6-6,CASRPTPGGRYNEQFF
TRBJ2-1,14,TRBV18,CASSPQSSYNEQFF
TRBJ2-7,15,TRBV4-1,CASSRHRGGSYEQYF
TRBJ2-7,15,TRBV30,CAWSRGLTRYYEQYF
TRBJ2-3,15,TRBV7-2,CASNLGAGGADTQYF
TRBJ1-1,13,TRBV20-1,CSARGSGRAEAFF
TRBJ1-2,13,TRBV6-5,CASSYNSDYGYTF
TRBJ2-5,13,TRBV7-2,CASSVPMEETQYF
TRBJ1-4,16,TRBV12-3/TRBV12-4,CASSLVGGGVDEKLFF
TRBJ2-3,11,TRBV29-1,CSVGSRDTQYF
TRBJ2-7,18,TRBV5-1,CASSLTSGSVLSSYEQYF
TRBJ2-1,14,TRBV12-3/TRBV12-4,CASSRLAGEGEQFF
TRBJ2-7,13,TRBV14,CASSLRPSAEQYF
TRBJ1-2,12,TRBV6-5,CASSALDYGYTF